The 13 T cell receptor beta chains given below trace back to one sample, sequenced in a study of blood T cells in healthy people across ages. Primed by a sample-barcoded 5' primer and a J-beta primer mix, a second PCR proceeded for 7 to 11 cycles. TCRdb processed the 5' RACE reads anew with MiXCR; each CDR3 protein has one entry. The profile shows roughly 800,000 distinct CDR3 sequences, roughly 60% of them singletons. Sequenced sample: blood. Receptor source: a man aged 25 to 40 in good health.

There are a few counts of this clonotype. This chain links TRBV9 with TRBJ2-1; 9 nucleotides line up with TRBD1. Germline CDR1 reads SGDLS; CDR2 reads YYNGEE. The CDR3 is 15 amino acids. The V gene end was trimmed by 3 bases and the J gene end by 6 bases; junction bases not matched to a gene: 7. The CDR3 loop is CASSATGGNTNEQFF. DNA for the CDR3: TGTGCCAGCAGCGCAACAGGGGGCAACACCAATGAGCAGTTCTTC.

Regarding this clonotype: This may stem from a read error, because a much larger clone lies one nucleotide away. The rearrangement links TRBV29-1 to TRBJ2-1; D is ambiguous. Germline CDR1 SQVTM, CDR2 ANQGSEA. Trimming shortened V by 0 bases and J by 10 bases, and 10 bases separated the two germline ends. This CDR3 region has 12 residues. CDR3 sequence reads: CSVEEPREEQFF. The DNA of the CDR3 is TGCAGCGTTGAAGAACCTAGGGAAGAGCAGTTCTTC.

This clonotype was observed a handful of times. J is TRBJ2-7 and V is TRBV20-1, with D tentatively TRBD1 (5 bases). The germline V and J ends were trimmed by 2 bases and 7 bases, with 18 bases remaining between them. The length of the CDR3 is 14 residues. Germline V gives CDR1 DFQATT, CDR2 SNEGSKA (reference sequence). The CDR3 nucleotides read TGCAGTGCTAGATGGGATGGGGCCTCGGGTGAGCAGTACTTC. This translates into CSARWDGASGEQYF.

V and J are TRBV20-1 and TRBJ2-7; TRBD1 aligns across 7 bases. Trimming took 5 bases from V and 5 from J; bases not matched to a gene: 3. There are 11 residues in the CDR3. CDR1 DFQATT and CDR2 SNEGSKA come from the germline V gene (reference sequence). CDR3 region: CSALTGNEQYF. Here the CDR3 DNA reads TGCAGTGCTCTGACAGGGAACGAGCAGTACTTC.

This chain uses TRBV15 with TRBJ2-3; no clear D. Trimming removed 0 bases from V and 0 bases from J, with 16 bases in between. CDR3 length: 18 residues. Germline V gene sequence: CDR1 LNHNV, CDR2 YYDKDF (reference sequence). For the CDR3, the DNA is TGTGCCACCAGCAGAGAGTCGCCCCGAACCGTCAGCACAGATACGCAGTATTTT. It codes for CATSRESPRTVSTDTQYF.

Comments on this clonotype: Sequence at one end of the junction differs from germline and may be a read error. The chain carries TRBV7-2 and TRBJ2-7; no clear D. CDR3 length: 16 amino acids. The germline CDR1 and CDR2 sequences are SGHTA and FQGNSA. Written as DNA, the CDR3 is TGTGCCAGCGGCTTACGGTCGACCACAATCACCTACGAGCAGTACTTC. Its protein is CASGLRSTTITYEQYF.

The genes are TRBV29-1 and TRBJ2-4, with 11 positions matching TRBD1. In germline, CDR1 is SQVTM, CDR2 ANQGSEA. V dropped 3 bases and J dropped 13; count of bases not matched to a gene: 14. The CDR3 runs to 15 residues. CDR3 sequence reads: CSVDYGTGGNNEQYF. CDR3 DNA: TGCAGCGTTGATTACGGGACAGGGGGGAACAATGAGCAGTACTTC.

The chain combines TRBV6-2 or TRBV6-3 with TRBJ2-4, with 8 bases that match TRBD2. With the DNA end fitting TRBJ2-7 better, the J assignment may be wrong. The CDR3 totals 15 residues. Germline assignment: CDR1 MNHEY and CDR2 SVGEGT. The CDR3 nucleotides read TGTGCCAGCACCGACCACGGGGGGGCTATCTACGAGCAGTACTTC. Its translation: CASTDHGGAIYEQYF.

The V call is TRBV10-3, the J call TRBJ2-6; D remains ambiguous. The ends were cut back, 8 bases at V and 0 bases at J, with 8 bases in the middle. This CDR3 contains 14 residues. CDR1 is ENHRY and CDR2 is SYGVKD in the germline V gene. This CDR3 is CAIATPSGANVLTF. DNA for the CDR3: TGTGCCATCGCGACCCCCTCTGGGGCCAACGTCCTGACTTTC.

The chain recombines TRBV25-1 with TRBJ2-5, with D perhaps matching TRBD1 (6 bases). Germline V gene data show CDR1 as MGHDK and CDR2 as SYGVNS. This CDR3 spans 14 amino acids. V lost 6 bases, J lost 4 bases, and 15 bases lay in between. CDR3 region: CASRLAQGGETQYF. The CDR3 DNA reads TGTGCCAGCAGGCTTGCACAGGGCGGAGAGACCCAGTACTTC.

The V call is TRBV9, the J call TRBJ2-5; 9 nucleotides line up with TRBD1. The DNA end lines up better with TRBJ2-7; the J call may be wrong. CDR3 size: 15 residues. The germline V gene has CDR1 SGDLS and CDR2 YYNGEE. The CDR3 loop is CASSVEGQGFYEQYF. The CDR3 nucleotides are TGTGCCAGCAGCGTAGAGGGACAGGGATTCTACGAGCAGTACTTC.

This clonotype was counted between two and nine times. The CDR3 loop is CSAMGLLNTEAFF. DNA of the CDR3: TGCAGTGCTATGGGACTTTTGAACACTGAAGCTTTCTTT. The gene calls are TRBV20-1 and TRBJ1-1, with a tentative D call TRBD1 (5 bases). CDR1 is DFQATT, CDR2 SNEGSKA, per germline (reference sequence). The V end was cut by 4 bases, the J end by 0 bases, with 9 bases between. This CDR3 has 13 amino acids.

The V gene is TRBV12-3 or TRBV12-4, the J gene TRBJ2-3; 13 bases fit TRBD2. The CDR3 covers 17 residues. The J segment lost 0 bases and the V segment lost 4 bases, leaving 4 bases of the junction unmatched. CDR3 sequence reads: CASSSTSGGASTDTQYF. The CDR3 nucleotides read TGTGCCAGCAGTTCAACTAGCGGGGGGGCTAGCACAGATACGCAGTATTTT.